The following is a TCR beta chain sequence with its context. This sample is drawn from a study of T cells in localized non-small cell lung cancer. The repertoire was sequenced with immunoSEQ multiplex PCR; TCRdb's copy has only in-frame clones and lacks some. The table has around 41,000 clones, approximately 86% seen once. Trimming cost V 5 bases and J 1 base, with 3 bases left between them. The CDR3 has 13 residues. Germline CDR1 reads SGHNT; CDR2 reads YENEEA. Sequences were derived from peripheral blood, sampled before any cancer treatment. This TCR came from a woman between 18 and 55 years old with stage III lung adenocarcinoma. The rearrangement links TRBV11-3 to TRBJ2-6; D gene unclear. The chain's CDR3 is CASSPSGANVLTF. The CDR3, as DNA: TGTGCCAGCAGCCCTTCTGGGGCCAACGTCCTGACTTTC.